The TCR beta chain described here comes from a study of T-cell reconstitution after alpha-beta-depleted transplantation in children. With 8 bases clipped from V and 4 bases from J, the junction kept 2 bases outside the gene matches. The CDR3 is 13 amino acids. CDR1 is SNHLY and CDR2 is FYNNEI in the germline V gene. The sample holds many counts of this clonotype. This sample's TCRbeta library carried unique molecular identifier barcodes. TCRdb passed the PCR reads through MiXCR, listing each CDR3 protein once. This table holds over 150,000 distinct CDR3 sequences, 6% to 7% found once. Sequencing was performed on PBMCs from the stem cell graft donor, taken from the stem cell graft. V usage is TRBV2 and J usage is TRBJ2-3; 11 nucleotides agree with TRBD1. The source is a human donor who donated a stem cell graft to a child with Wiskott-Aldrich syndrome. DNA for the CDR3: TGTGCCAGCCGGGGACAGGGGGCAGATACGCAGTATTTT. This gives the protein CASRGQGADTQYF.